This TCR beta chain was captured by sequencing in a study of radiation and T cells in renal cell carcinoma. General study points: In blood, top tumor clones expanded by 2 weeks, shrinking by 4.

The CDR3 consists of 15 residues. Trimming stripped 4 bases from V and 5 bases from J, with 15 bases between. The germline gives CDR1 SGHNT, CDR2 YENEEA. A note on this clone: What it binds is not known.

Time point given: blood 4 weeks post-SBRT, at nephrectomy. Treatment specified: 15 Gy SBRT to primary tumor, nephrectomy 4 weeks later. Nephrectomy followed 15 Gy stereotactic body radiation by 4 weeks. Serial blood draws occurred at baseline and 2 and 4 weeks post-SBRT. TCRdb keeps only in-frame clones here, not all; method: immunoSEQ multiplex PCR. The sample shows 150,000 to 200,000 clones, 88% of them seen only once. The gene calls are TRBV11-3 and TRBJ2-1; D unresolved. This TCR came from a woman aged 50 to 65 with renal cell carcinoma. The material sequenced was blood, taken from a patient whose treatment included radiotherapy and nephrectomy. The CDR3 DNA is TGTGCCAGCAGCTCGACGAGGCCCGGCGACAATGAGCAGTTCTTC. Translation gives CASSSTRPGDNEQFF.